Following are 5 T cell receptor beta chains from one sample sequenced in a study of beta chain features in type 1 diabetes. These TCRs' antigens remain unknown. Sequencing targeted expressed TCRB transcripts, as all isolated RNA had been reverse transcribed. Measured with immunoSEQ multiplex PCR; TCRdb has only the in-frame clones, and not every one. Seen here are approximately 270,000 clones, roughly 13% observed once, and the top ten hold 0.015% to 0.02%. Study-wide results and limits: There was a moderate but significant shortening of TCRB CDR3s in all four CD4+ subsets of Type 1 diabetes patients.

The sequenced sample was naive CD4+ T cells from blood. These receptors all come from a man aged 25-45 years with type 1 diabetes.

This clone was observed a few times. The chain combines TRBV30 with TRBJ1-1; D is uncertain. CDR1 is GTSNPN and CDR2 is SVGIG in the germline V gene (reference sequence). Trimming stripped 6 bases from V and 1 base from J, with 18 bases between. This CDR3 region has 15 residues. Here the CDR3 reads CACHTPARRNTEAFF. The CDR3 region has the DNA TGTGCCTGCCATACCCCCGCCCGGAGGAACACTGAAGCTTTCTTT.

J is TRBJ1-4 and V is TRBV5-1; tentatively, D is TRBD1 (5 bases). The germline V gene encodes CDR1 SGHRS and CDR2 YFSETQ. This CDR3 region has 14 residues. V dropped 0 bases and J dropped 12 bases, with 15 bases sitting between them. The CDR3 bases are TGCGCCAGCAGCTTGGCCTCAGCCGACAGCGAACTGTTTTTT. Translation gives CASSLASADSELFF.

The chain joins TRBV28 to TRBJ2-7; a possible D gene is TRBD2 (5 bases). CDR3 length equals 13 residues. Trimming shortened V by 5 bases and J by 7 bases, and 15 bases separated the two germline ends. Germline CDR1 and CDR2: MDHEN and SYDVKM. CDR3 in amino acids: CASSQTLPGEQYF. CDR3 DNA: TGTGCCAGCAGTCAGACACTACCGGGAGAGCAGTACTTC.

The chain joins TRBV4-2 to TRBJ2-5; TRBD1 matches 9 bases. Germline CDR1 LGHNA, CDR2 YNFKEQ. With 3 bases clipped from V and 1 base from J, the junction kept 6 bases outside the gene matches. The CDR3 length is 16 residues. CDR3 nucleotides: TGTGCCAGCAGCCACTCCCTGGGACAGGGCCAAGAGACCCAGTACTTC. It encodes CASSHSLGQGQETQYF.

This sequence joins TRBV4-1 and TRBJ2-1; D is perhaps TRBD1 (6 bases). Germline CDR1 reads MGHRA; CDR2 reads YSYEKL. V was clipped by 4 bases and J by 6 bases, with 16 bases between them. The CDR3 covers 15 residues. CDR3 in DNA: TGCGCCAGCAGCCCACGACAGGTTAGCCCCAATGAGCAGTTCTTC. It translates to CASSPRQVSPNEQFF.